This T cell receptor beta chain was recorded in a study of CD8+ T cells in alopecia areata (dated by TCRdb to about 2018). As for the study more broadly: The treated patients, all with moderate-to-severe alopecia areata, were enrolled in an open-label pilot trial of oral tofacitinib given at 5 to 10 mg twice daily. Patients stayed on tofacitinib for 6 to 18 months and then had 6 months of follow-up off drug so that delayed response and recurrence could be assessed. In treated patients, disease severity was measured using the SALT score, which gives the percentage of scalp surface area affected. The study used high-throughput TCRbeta sequencing to examine T cell clonal expansion in alopecia areata, in both the C3H/HeJ mouse model and human patients. Human TCRbeta sequencing covered scalp tissue and sorted CD4+ and CD8+ peripheral blood T cells from patchy and totalis/universalis alopecia areata patients and healthy controls. Patients on tofacitinib were biopsied at baseline and after 4 and 24 weeks of treatment, and several of the patients also had a later scalp biopsy. Scalp clonality was compared among normal scalp (n=4), patchy alopecia areata scalp (n=8), and alopecia totalis/universalis scalp (n=8). The RNA source kit depended on sample type: the PAXgene miRNA kit for fixed scalp, the miRNeasy kit for PBMCs, and the RNeasy kit for mouse skin. TCRbeta CDR3 regions were amplified by immunoSEQ multiplex PCR with 35 Vbeta forward and 13 Jbeta reverse primers. Results and caveats for the whole study, not just this receptor: Compared with mice, TCR sequences shared between patients were less clear, possibly partly because of HLA diversity across the patient population. Because the treated cohort was small and had only one nonresponder, larger studies are needed to examine links between baseline CD8+ expansion and response. Compared with normal scalp, lesional scalp, particularly in alopecia totalis/universalis, had higher clonality and more expanded CD8+ clones, which suggests antigenic drive. During tofacitinib treatment, many expanded lesional clones stuck around in both scalp and blood, and this persistence may partly explain why relapse happens after treatment is stopped. Resident alphabeta T cells in normal human skin are also sequenced, complicating scalp TCR repertoire analysis, unlike mouse skin dominated by gammadelta T cells. With tofacitinib, both scalp clonality and the number of expanded CD8+ clones among the top 100 scalp clones went down significantly.

Of note for this clone: Its antigen specificity is not known. The record has no base qualities; no much larger clone is one base away.

The sample's time point label, in plain terms: roughly 24 weeks on oral tofacitinib. Explained via the paper, the treatment or condition label denotes: oral pan-JAK inhibitor, 5-10 mg twice daily. Lesional scalp punch biopsies and peripheral blood were obtained from alopecia areata patients. PBMCs were isolated by density centrifugation and stained for CD3, CD4 and CD8, after which CD4+ and CD8+ T cells were sorted on a FACSAria. Library preparation used the immunoSEQ multiplex PCR assay. To provide template for TCR sequencing, every sample had RNA extracted and reverse transcribed into cDNA. SuperScript III was used for first-strand cDNA synthesis, primed with a 2:1 mix of oligo-dT and random hexamers. A synthetic immune receptor repertoire was used to assess amplification bias, and residual bias was removed computationally. Per the original workflow: Raw reads were preprocessed to remove errors, and CDR3 was defined according to IMGT conventions as the region from the conserved cysteine to phenylalanine. Clonality was calculated as 1 minus Shannon entropy normalized by log2 of the number of productive unique TCRs. CD4 or CD8 identity of scalp clones was inferred by cross-referencing scalp TCRbeta sequences with sorted blood CD4 and CD8 repertoires. The table was pulled from immuneACCESS by TCRdb, which kept in-frame rearrangements only. Such tables lose some clones; where checked, under half of the loss comes from unresolved V genes, and the rest has no known cause. V and J calls and clone size follow that table, whereas D and trimming were derived from the DNA. Across this sample there are around 110,000 clones, with about 83% seen only once. Clones ranked in the top ten supply over 20% of the sample.

Sequencing used CD8+ T cells sorted from blood, obtained at week 24, from a patient treated with tofacitinib. The TCR comes from a human donor with alopecia areata.

The base sequence is TGTGCCAGCAGTTGGGGGACAGGGGGCGTCTACGAGCAGTACTTC. This gives the protein CASSWGTGGVYEQYF. Recombination connected TRBV27 to TRBJ2-7, and TRBD1 aligns with 12 junction nucleotides. V ends up 4 bases short and J 3 bases short, with an unmatched junction base count of 4. The CDR3 runs 15 amino acids, cysteine and phenylalanine included. The DNA shown is the 45-base CDR3, in frame from base 1. From a lookup of the germline V gene (reference sequence), CDR1 and CDR2 are MNHEY and SMNVEV.